This T cell receptor beta chain was profiled in a study of T cells in Graves' hyperthyroidism and ophthalmopathy. Study-level points and caveats: Ophthalmopathy onset followed model prediction by a median approximately 5.9 months.

Germline V gives CDR1 SGHNT, CDR2 YENEEA. The CDR3 extends over 12 amino acids. V lost 4 bases and J lost 5, with 9 bases in between. This clonotype has ten or more counts. Its target is unknown. The study left out patients who had uncontrolled infection, other autoimmune disease, pregnancy or lactation. TCR beta CDR3 regions were amplified from RNA. During a first-round RT-PCR of the TCR CDR3, the HTBI primer set was used. TCRdb redid the calling of the multiplex PCR reads with MiXCR, one entry per CDR3 protein. The sample lists some 360,000 distinct CDR3 sequences, approximately 15% seen once, with approximately 9.9% in the top ten.

The chain recombines TRBV11-3 with TRBJ2-7, with a tentative D call TRBD1 (6 bases). Sequencing input: blood. The clonotype was recovered from a woman in her sixties with Graves' hyperthyroidism. CDR3 DNA: TGTGCCAGCAGCTCCCGGGACAACGAGCAGTACTTC. Protein sequence: CASSSRDNEQYF.